Listed here are 23 T cell receptor beta chains from one sample, sequenced in a study of tumor and adjacent non-tumor tissue in lung cancer (dated by TCRdb to the late 2010s). Bulk unsorted tissue served as the source for RNA extraction, and RNA quality was assessed using a NanoDrop ND-1000 and an Agilent 2100. Normal lung samples were distant non-tumor tissue taken more than 3 cm from the tumor edge. Receptor libraries were prepared by multiplex PCR. Sequenced on an Illumina HiSeq 2500. TCRbeta libraries were built by three rounds of nested PCR using primers (Table S4), following protocols modified from ARM-PCR. The public sequencing data were trimmed at Q25 with fastp and processed into clonotypes with MiXCR by TCRdb, which kept only in-frame beta chains. Here each entry gathers all rows of one CDR3 protein and keeps the most common genes and DNA. The sample table shows tens of thousands of distinct CDR3 sequences, and more than 60% are seen once. The ten largest account for around 19% of the sample.

The specimen sequenced was distant non-tumor lung tissue. The receptors shown here come from a woman in her 40s with non-small cell lung cancer.

This clonotype has a handful of counts. A read error may produce the germline difference seen at one junction end. This chain uses TRBV18 with TRBJ2-1, with D perhaps matching TRBD2 (6 bases). The length of the CDR3 is 15 residues. Germline V gene data show CDR1 as KGHSH and CDR2 as LQKENI. The CDR3 DNA sequence: TGTGTCAGCTCGTCGACTAGTTCCTCCTACAATGAGCAGTTCTTC. This encodes CVSSSTSSSYNEQFF.

In the case of this clonotype: The junction departs from the called germline gene at one end, perhaps through a read error. The chain has TRBV11-2 and TRBJ2-1; tentatively, D is TRBD2 (6 bases). The CDR3 has 14 residues. Germline V gives CDR1 SGHAT, CDR2 FQNNGV. In nucleotides, the CDR3 is TGTGCCAGCAGCTCGATTAGCGGAAACAATGAGCAGTTATTC. Translated, it gives CASSSISGNNEQLF.

With regard to this clonotype: At one boundary the junction diverges from the germline segment, which might be a read error. The chain combines TRBV4-2 with TRBJ2-7; the D gene is possibly TRBD1 (5 bases). This CDR3 spans 16 amino acids. The V gene's germline CDR1 is LGHNA and CDR2 YNFKEQ. The CDR3 DNA sequence: TGTGTCAGCAGCCAAGACGCCGCTCTACAGGAATTCGAGCAGTACTTC. It specifies CVSSQDAALQEFEQYF.

The chain has TRBV21-1 and TRBJ2-7; TRBD1, the D gene given by the table, was not confirmed from the DNA. TRBV21-1 is a known pseudogene. The CDR3 covers 15 residues. In DNA form, the CDR3 reads TGTGCCAGCAGCAACCCGGGACAGGGTACCCGGGGGCAGTACTTC. Amino acid sequence: CASSNPGQGTRGQYF.

Comments on this clonotype: This may be a read error, as it is one base from a much larger clone. No conserved phenylalanine or tryptophan is present at the end of the CDR3, so a read error is the likely explanation. The CDR3: CASSRKILGLGQQPQHY. The CDR3 bases are TGTGCCAGCAGTCGTAAAATTTTGGGTCTGGGTCAGCAGCCCCAGCATTAT. The J gene is TRBJ1-5, the V gene TRBV28; the D is unclear. Germline CDR1 and CDR2: MDHEN and SYDVKM. This CDR3 region has 17 residues. Trimming pared 5 bases from V and 7 bases from J, leaving 24 bases between.

With regard to this clonotype: The CDR3 end shows no conserved phenylalanine or tryptophan, and so a read error is likely. J is TRBJ2-1 and V is TRBV20-1, with 13 bases lining up with TRBD2. This CDR3 has 16 amino acids. Germline V gene lookup returns CDR1 DFQATT and CDR2 SNEGSKA (reference sequence). The CDR3 DNA reads TGTAGTGCTAGAGAGTTGGGACTAGCGGGAAAGGGAGAGCAGTTCCTC. Translated, it gives CSARELGLAGKGEQFL.

A word on this clonotype: This CDR3 is missing its conserved last phenylalanine or tryptophan, likely due to a read error. The chain links TRBV29-1 to TRBJ1-6; 8 bases are shared with TRBD1. J was trimmed by 5 bases and V by 8 bases; bases with no gene match: 8. CDR3 length: 14 residues. Germline V CDR1 and CDR2: SQVTM, ANQGSEA. The CDR3 nucleotides are TGCAGCTCCAGGACAGGGTGGGATAATTCACCCCTCCACCTT. Protein: CSSRTGWDNSPLHL.

Remarks on this clonotype: Possible read error: a much larger clone is one base away. This chain joins TRBV7-8 and TRBJ1-2; D gene ambiguous. CDR1 and CDR2 from the germline V gene are SGHVS and FQNEAQ. The CDR3 runs to 17 residues. This CDR3 reads CDSSLTPDHARDYGYTF. The CDR3 bases are TGTGACAGCAGCTTAACCCCCGACCACGCGAGGGACTATGGCTACACCTTC.

The rearrangement links TRBV4-2 to TRBJ2-7; 12 bases are a match to TRBD2. The CDR3 loop spans 18 amino acids. Germline CDR1 and CDR2: LGHNA and YNFKEQ. J was trimmed by 2 bases and V by 5 bases; bases with no gene match: 13. As DNA, the CDR3 is TGTGCCAGCAGCAGGATTATGCTAGCGGGGGGGGCTACCTACGAGCAGTACTTC. It translates to CASSRIMLAGGATYEQYF.

This clonotype was found many times. This sequence joins TRBV14 and TRBJ2-5; no reliable D call. V lost 2 bases, J lost 4 bases, and 8 bases lay in between. The CDR3 extends over 13 amino acids. CDR1 and CDR2 (germline): SGHDN, FVKESK. CDR3 nucleotide sequence: TGTGCCAGCAGCCAACAGTTGTCAGAGACCCAGTACTTC. This encodes CASSQQLSETQYF.

The chain joins TRBV11-2 to TRBJ2-1; D not resolved. Germline loops: CDR1 SGHAT, CDR2 FQNNGV. CDR3 size: 13 residues. The germline V and J ends were trimmed by 7 bases and 3 bases, with 10 bases remaining between them. In DNA form, the CDR3 reads TGTGCCAGCAACTCTAGTGTCTACAATGAGCAGTTCTTC. It is translated as CASNSSVYNEQFF.

Relative to its sample, this clonotype is hyperexpanded. The V and J genes are TRBV6-5 and TRBJ1-1; D unresolved. Trimming left V 6 bases short and J 8 bases short, with 16 bases between. The CDR3 is made up of 13 amino acids. Per germline, CDR1 MNHEY and CDR2 SVGAGI. The CDR3 loop reads CASSNGPAQEAFF. CDR3 DNA: TGTGCCAGCAGCAATGGGCCAGCTCAAGAAGCTTTCTTT.

Ten or more counts support this clonotype. V gene TRBV12-3 or TRBV12-4 combines with J gene TRBJ2-1; 7 bases map to TRBD1. Unmatched junction bases numbered 13, after V lost 6 bases and J lost 5 bases. The CDR3 is 16 residues long. CDR3 in amino acids: CASRRDRARTNNEQFF. The DNA for the CDR3 is TGTGCCAGCAGACGCGACAGGGCGCGCACTAACAATGAGCAGTTCTTC.

This clonotype was seen just once. A much larger clone is a single base away; this may be a read error. The chain carries TRBV11-3 and TRBJ2-7; TRBD1 is a possible D gene (5 bases). CDR3 length: 15 residues. The germline CDR1 and CDR2 sequences are SGHNT and YENEEA. CDR3 nucleotide sequence: TGTGCCGGCAGCTTGGGAACAGGTCCCGCCTACGTGCAGTACTTC. Amino acid sequence: CAGSLGTGPAYVQYF.

This clonotype was counted only a few times. A read error may be the cause here, since a much bigger clone is one base away. The chain's CDR3 is CASSQVRTGLNSPLYF. In nucleotides, the CDR3 is TGTGCCAGCAGCCAAGTCCGGACAGGGCTTAATTCACCCCTCTACTTT. The chain employs TRBV4-2 and TRBJ1-6; 8 nucleotides line up with TRBD1. The CDR3 is made up of 16 amino acids. The germline CDR1 and CDR2 sequences are LGHNA and YNFKEQ.

This clonotype has more than one count but fewer than ten. This clone may be a read error of a much larger clone one base away. This chain joins TRBV5-6 and TRBJ1-2, with D hard to call. CDR3 length: 14 amino acids. Germline assignment: CDR1 SGHDT and CDR2 YYEEEE. The CDR3 spells CASSLRGINYGYIF. In nucleotides, the CDR3 is TGTGCCAGCAGCTTGCGCGGGATCAACTATGGCTACATCTTC.

This clonotype occurred once. The V gene is TRBV20-1, the J gene TRBJ2-1; TRBD2 is a possible D gene (5 bases). The CDR3 extends over 12 amino acids. Germline CDR1 is DFQATT and CDR2 is SNEGSKA (reference sequence). With 3 bases removed from V and 8 bases from J, the gap between germline ends came to 11 bases. This CDR3 is CSASGVRYEQFF. DNA of the CDR3: TGCAGTGCTAGCGGGGTACGATATGAGCAGTTCTTC.

For this clonotype: Relative to the germline gene, one junction end is altered; a read error may explain this. The genes are TRBV28 and TRBJ2-7; D gene unclear. This CDR3 is 14 amino acids long. The germline V gene has CDR1 MDHEN and CDR2 SYDVKM. DNA of the CDR3: TGTACCAGCAGTTTATCGTCAGGCCTCCACGAGCAGTACTTC. It is translated as CTSSLSSGLHEQYF.

This clonotype turned up a few times. A much larger clone lies one base from this, so it may be a read error. Here the CDR3 omits its conserved ending phenylalanine or tryptophan, so a read error is the likely source. The rearrangement uses TRBV4-2 and TRBJ1-1, with D maybe TRBD1 (5 bases). Germline values: CDR1 LGHNA, CDR2 YNFKEQ. V was shortened by 4 bases and J by 3 bases, with 21 bases between the two germline ends. CDR3 length: 17 amino acids. DNA for the CDR3: TGTGCCAGCAGCCGACACGGGGATGGGGCGGGGTACACTGAAGCTTTCTCT. Protein: CASSRHGDGAGYTEAFS.

Worth noting for this clonotype: A read error may account for a junction end that differs from germline. This chain uses TRBV11-2 with TRBJ2-1; D could derive from TRBD1 or TRBD2 (6 bases each). CDR3 size: 15 residues. Germline V gives CDR1 SGHAT, CDR2 FQNNGV. The CDR3 DNA reads TGTGCCAGCAGCTTAGAAGGGGGGCGGTGGAATGAACAGTTCTTC. Translation: CASSLEGGRWNEQFF.

J is TRBJ2-3 and V is TRBV20-1; D ambiguous. The V gene's germline CDR1 is DFQATT and CDR2 SNEGSKA (reference sequence). The V end lost 4 bases, the J end lost 1 base, and 15 bases lay between the germline ends. The CDR3 loop spans 15 amino acids. The CDR3 region is CSAIDPRERTDTQYF. DNA of the CDR3: TGCAGTGCTATAGACCCCCGTGAGCGCACAGATACGCAGTATTTT.

Concerning this clonotype itself: Sequence at one end of the junction differs from germline and may be a read error. The genes are TRBV12-3 or TRBV12-4 and TRBJ2-2; a possible D gene is TRBD2 (5 bases). This CDR3 region has 12 residues. CDR3 sequence (DNA): TGTGCCAGCAAGAGAAACACCGGGGAGCCGTATTTT. It specifies CASKRNTGEPYF.

About this clonotype itself: One end of the junction fails to match germline, which may point to a read error. V is TRBV11-2 and J is TRBJ2-3; TRBD2 agrees at 10 bases. The length of the CDR3 is 17 residues. Germline V gene data show CDR1 as SGHAT and CDR2 as FQNNGV. The CDR3 protein is CASSLIKASGSIDTQYF. The CDR3 nucleotides are TGTGCCAGCAGCTTAATTAAGGCTAGCGGGAGCATAGATACACAGTATTTT.